This T cell receptor (beta chain) was observed in a study of cytomegalovirus exposure and HLA in healthy donors. Background on the study: The early release's HLA-typed donors yielded approximately 81 million unique TCRs. General study results and limits: The study designated about 160 TCR beta chains cytomegalovirus-associated. The HLA-A and HLA-B alleles of most subjects were reportedly predicted accurately from TCR beta sequences.

CDR3 length equals 12 residues. The germline V gene encodes CDR1 SGHDT and CDR2 YYEEEE. V lost 7 bases and J 6 bases, leaving 14 bases between the germline ends. PCR used 60 Vbeta primers and 13 Jbeta primers. The protocol was immunoSEQ multiplex PCR, while the TCRdb copy is restricted to in-frame clones and leaves out a portion. The table lists tens of thousands of clones. Worth noting for this clone: Its target is not known.

This receptor was taken from a male donor in good health and CMV-seronegative. This rearrangement joins TRBV5-6 to TRBJ2-7; D is possibly TRBD1 (6 bases). Specimen: PBMCs. CDR3 sequence: CASGRTVGEQYF. For the CDR3, the DNA is TGTGCCAGCGGAAGGACAGTTGGCGAGCAGTACTTC.